The present TCR beta chain was sequenced within a study of response to subunit inactivated influenza vaccine. This clonotype came up a few times. The antigen remains undetermined. Study-wide points: The authors suggested that few new T cells are recruited per seasonal influenza vaccination.

Via MiXCR, TCRdb re-called the RT-PCR reads, giving one row per CDR3 protein. The table records about half a million distinct CDR3 sequences, 7.6% of them present only once. Sequenced material: PBMCs from blood, taken around 2 years after vaccination. This clonotype was obtained from a man aged 50 to 69 who received an inactivated influenza vaccine.

CDR3 loop: CSVGTGQVYEQYF. The CDR3 coding sequence is TGCAGCGTTGGAACGGGACAAGTGTACGAGCAGTACTTC. The chain joins TRBV29-1 to TRBJ2-7; TRBD1 might be the D (6 bases). V lost 4 bases and J 4 bases, leaving 14 bases between the germline ends. CDR3 length equals 13 residues. The germline gives CDR1 SQVTM, CDR2 ANQGSEA.